This T cell receptor beta chain is drawn from a study of T cells after yellow fever vaccination (dated by TCRdb to the late 2010s). With respect to the entire study: The SMART-Seq v4 Ultra Low Input RNA kit was used to prepare libraries from fractions with low cell numbers. Bulk PBMC replicates and cell subsets were isolated from blood drawn at multiple timepoints before and after both primary and secondary immunization. Two healthy male donors, one aged 18 to 29 and one aged 30 to 40 years, made up the cohort. To track T-cell clones before and after primary and booster YFV17D yellow fever vaccination, bulk TCR alpha and beta repertoires were sequenced longitudinally. Overall study results and their limits: Because abundant contaminating clonotypes from the bulk population could be contained in FACS-sorted repertoires, computational filtering was required. The secondary T-cell response was weaker than the primary response but faster, peaking on day 5 instead of day 15. Only a couple of donors were included in the study, so the extent to which the findings can be generalized is limited. A small share of clonotypes was detected in both CD4 and CD8 compartments, with the overlap likely arising from convergent recombination. Most clones expanded after primary vaccination were re-detected after the booster (almost 97% of CD4 and around 86% of CD8), suggesting broad memory maintenance.

The treatment or condition tag for this specimen amounts to: live attenuated yellow fever vaccine strain. At each blood-draw timepoint, two biological replicates of bulk PBMCs were collected. A standard Ficoll-Paque protocol was used to isolate PBMCs from peripheral blood. RNA was extracted with TriZol from bulk PBMCs, CD4 and CD8 fractions, and dextramer-positive and dextramer-negative fractions. V is trimmed back by 3 bases and J by 2 bases, and the junction contains 6 bases that no gene match accounts for. The CDR3, from cysteine to phenylalanine, totals 16 residues. Only the CDR3 DNA stays, 48 bases, in frame from base 1. The instrument given in TCRdb is Illumina NovaSeq 6000. TCR cDNA was made using 5'RACE template switching, a step that added a universal primer site and unique molecular identifiers. cDNA synthesis was primed from both the TCR alpha and TCR beta constant segments. Library amplification used two PCR steps, and the second PCR step added sample barcodes and sequencing adapters. Sequencing of libraries was done on Illumina HiSeq 2500 (2x100 bp) or NovaSeq (2x150 bp). In the authors' own workflow: MIGEC was used to demultiplex reads and collapse the reads into UMI consensus sequences, and MiXCR was used for V(D)J alignment. Vaccine-responding clonotypes were identified with edgeR using replicate PBMC samples, with FDR below 0.01 and a log2 fold change above 5 up to day 15 being required. Bulk clonotypes were assigned CD4 or CD8 identity according to which sequenced CD4 or CD8 repertoire held them at higher abundance. TCRdb reran the public reads through fastp at Q25 and MiXCR, keeping productive beta chains. CDR3 protein sequences are deduplicated, and each keeps its most common genes and DNA. The V and J calls come from TCRdb's annotation, not from the publication. Present in this sample are some 250,000 distinct CDR3 sequences, around 3.5% of which were seen just once. The ten largest account for about a fifth of the sample.

About this clonotype itself: The specificity of this receptor is unknown. The sample holds no much larger clone one base away, and base qualities are not on file.

This sample comprised PBMCs, obtained 15 days after the yellow fever booster vaccination. This receptor was taken from a man aged 18 to 30 who received the YFV17D yellow fever vaccine. This chain is built from TRBV12-3 or TRBV12-4 and TRBJ2-3, and 9 junctional nucleotides match TRBD2. CDR3 protein: CASSLRASGDTDTQYF. The sequence in DNA is TGTGCCAGCAGTTTGAGAGCTAGCGGGGACACAGATACGCAGTATTTT.